This TCR beta chain was captured by sequencing in a study of shared clonotypes between healthy human individuals (dated by TCRdb to 2018 to 2020). Background for the entire study: A couple of women and a few men aged 18 to 49 years were included in the cohort. For each donor, CD4 naive and CD4 memory were each run on three plates, CD8 naive on two plates, and CD8 memory on one plate. Blood TCR repertoires of a handful of healthy adults were deeply sequenced to estimate repertoire size and the extent of clonotype sharing between individuals. To increase sequencing depth and limit assay-specific biases, TCR repertoire library preparation and sequencing were carried out by different laboratories using diverse techniques. Between about 0.8 and 8.9 billion PBMCs per donor were obtained by leukapheresis.

What the research found in general, with its limitations: Sampling was restricted to blood, and TCR repertoires in tissues likely differ from the TCR repertoires found in blood. Clonotypes shared by all four sorted-subset donors showed higher generation probabilities than non-shared clonotypes. Sharing across a few donors was observed for around 5% of naive CD4, over 3% of naive CD8, over 2% of memory CD4, and approximately 0.41% of memory CD8 clonotypes. Pairwise subsampling indicated that sequencing depth was expected to affect the degree of clonotype sharing among donors. Even with the large sequencing depth, rarefaction of the sorted-subset datasets indicated that sequencing was incomplete. The small number of donors limited the genetic and exposure-history diversity represented. Estimated clonotype richness was generally larger for naive than for memory subsets.

Comment on this clone: This receptor's antigen is unknown. No clone much larger than this one lies a single base away; base qualities are absent.

Using the deep immunoSEQ assay, multiplex PCR amplified TCR CDR3 regions from genomic DNA. For each cell subset, the extracted genomic DNA was distributed evenly across all wells of several immunoSEQ 96-well plates, and each plate served as one replicate. Each replicate PCR for sorted subsets received about 180 ng genomic DNA, equal to around 32,000 T cell genomes. Purified libraries were measured with a Qubit 3.0 fluorometer, size-checked on a Bioanalyzer 2100, and measured again with the KAPA Library Quantification kit. Each immunoSEQ 96-well plate was sequenced on its own single-read 150-cycle Illumina NextSeq 550 flow cell. The source study handled its data this way. Because only junctional sequences without quality scores were contained in the immunoSEQ output, filtering matching that applied to full-length reads could not be performed. Sequences were annotated with PyIR, a Python wrapper for IgBLAST v1.9, using IMGT germline references to assign V/J genes and CDR3. Reads were filtered out if the reads had weak V/J assignments (E-value above 1e-6), no CDR3, stop codons, out-of-frame junctions, or ambiguous translated residues. V3J clonotypes were defined as sequences sharing an identical inferred V gene, J gene, and CDR3 amino acid sequence. The percentage overlap between two repertoires was calculated by dividing the number of shared unique clonotypes by the size of the smaller repertoire. RTK rarefaction, the Chao1 estimator, and Recon v2.1 estimates of unobserved clonotypes were used to assess repertoire richness. For all TCRbeta clonotypes obtained by the gDNA method from several donors, generation probabilities were computed with OLGA. Not all clones reach the TCRdb copy of this immuneACCESS table, which keeps in-frame sequences only. Checked studies attribute under half of the gap to unresolved V genes and leave the rest unexplained. That table gives V, J and clone size, and the DNA gave D and trimming. Present in this sample are about 510,000 clones, about 95% of which were seen just once. The ten largest clones add up to approximately 0.062% of the sample.

Donors were healthy HIV-negative adults with no recently reported acute infections or vaccinations. Every donor was a Caucasian adult residing in Nashville, Tennessee, USA. CD4+ T cells were enriched by magnetic negative selection; naive cells were then positively selected on CD45RA, and the negative fraction formed the memory subset. Blood was obtained by leukapheresis, after which PBMCs were separated by Ficoll-Histopaque density gradient centrifugation and cryopreserved in liquid nitrogen vapor phase. Purity and quantity of every magnetically sorted T cell population were checked by analytical flow cytometry. Each sorted fraction had its genomic DNA isolated and then quantified by UV absorbance on a Nanodrop 2000c. CDR1 SGHAT and CDR2 FQDESV were looked up in the germline V gene (reference sequence). V loses 3 bases, J loses 4 bases, and the germline ends lie 13 bases apart. Spanning cysteine to phenylalanine, the CDR3 consists of 14 amino acids. The retained sequence is limited to the CDR3, 42 bases, with the frame set at the first base.

The receptor's source is a woman aged 25 to 39 in good health. Rearrangement joined TRBV11-1 to TRBJ2-7, with an unclear D gene assignment. The sample comprised naive CD4+ T cells sorted from blood. The sample's cell subset or site label, in plain terms: CD45RA+ positively selected. For the CDR3, the sequence is CASSFITDSYEQYF. The DNA sequence follows: TGTGCCAGCAGCTTCATCACGGATTCTTACGAGCAGTACTTC.